These 29 T cell receptor beta chains came from one sample sequenced in a study of blood T cell repertoires in COVID-19. The table came from immunoSEQ multiplex PCR; TCRdb's copy has only in-frame clones and leaves some out. This sample yields 350,000 or so clones, of which about 90% are seen a single time; roughly 10% belongs to the top ten. The material sequenced was peripheral blood. All receptors come from a woman aged 25-40 years with COVID-19, enrolled during active disease.

A single count supports this clone. The chain employs TRBV27 and TRBJ1-1; TRBD1 aligns across 7 bases. This CDR3 region has 16 residues. The V gene's germline CDR1 is MNHEY and CDR2 SMNVEV (reference sequence). V was clipped by 3 bases and J by 0 bases; unmatched bases: 7. The CDR3 DNA reads as TGTGCCAGCAGTTTTAAGGGACAGTTAATGAACACTGAAGCTTTCTTT. Residues: CASSFKGQLMNTEAFF.

CDR3 sequence: CASSVGVENIQYF. The CDR3 DNA follows: TGTGCCAGCAGCGTAGGAGTGGAAAACATTCAGTACTTC. The V gene is TRBV9, the J gene TRBJ2-4, with D uncertain. Germline CDR1 is SGDLS and CDR2 is YYNGEE. Trimming stripped 0 bases from V and 5 bases from J, with 6 bases between. The CDR3 runs to 13 residues.

The table lists this clone with a few counts. The chain recombines TRBV7-9 with TRBJ1-5, with a possible D match to TRBD1 (5 bases). Germline assignment: CDR1 SEHNR and CDR2 FQNEAQ (reference sequence). This CDR3 has 14 residues. V was pared by 6 bases and J by 2 bases, with 11 bases between. CDR3: CASSEEGGNQPQHF. CDR3 in DNA: TGTGCCAGCAGTGAGGAAGGGGGCAATCAGCCCCAGCATTTT.

The chain uses TRBV2 and TRBJ2-3, with 7 bases fitting TRBD2. The germline gives CDR1 SNHLY, CDR2 FYNNEI. The trim removed 5 bases at V and 0 bases at J, leaving 2 bases unmatched. The CDR3 totals 14 residues. CDR3 amino acids: CASSLLASTDTQYF. The CDR3 coding sequence is TGTGCCAGCAGTCTACTAGCGAGCACAGATACGCAGTATTTT.

This chain links TRBV2 with TRBJ2-1; 10 bases are shared with TRBD2. CDR3 length: 13 amino acids. J was trimmed by 7 bases and V by 6 bases; bases with no gene match: 3. CDR1 is SNHLY, CDR2 FYNNEI, per germline. The CDR3 protein is CASRETSGNEQFF. Written as DNA, the CDR3 is TGTGCCAGCAGGGAGACTAGCGGGAATGAGCAGTTCTTC.

The CDR3 reads CASSYSQGSGNTIYF. In DNA form, the CDR3 reads TGTGCCAGCAGCTACTCACAGGGCTCTGGAAACACCATATATTTT. The V gene is TRBV9, the J gene TRBJ1-3; D is possibly TRBD1 (6 bases). Trimming cost V 4 bases and J 0 bases, with 11 bases left between them. The CDR3 consists of 15 residues. CDR1 SGDLS and CDR2 YYNGEE come from the germline V gene.

The chain recombines TRBV9 with TRBJ2-2, with 9 bases aligning to TRBD1. J gave up 3 bases and V 4 bases, and 7 bases lay outside the gene matches. The CDR3 spans 16 residues. Per the germline V gene, CDR1 is SGDLS and CDR2 is YYNGEE. The CDR3 bases are TGTGCCAGCAGCCCCCCGACAGGGGGGTACACCGGGGAGCTGTTTTTT. Protein sequence: CASSPPTGGYTGELFF. The full variable domain, in which reference TRBV9 and TRBJ2-2 provide the parts outside the CDR3, is DSGVTQTPKHLITATGQRVTLRCSPRSGDLSVYWYQQSLDQGLQFLIQYYNGEERAKGNILERFSAQQFPDLHSELNLSSLELGDSALYFCASSPPTGGYTGELFFGEGSRLTVL.

The chain recombines TRBV2 with TRBJ1-5, with D perhaps matching TRBD1 (5 bases). CDR1 and CDR2 from the germline V gene are SNHLY and FYNNEI. V was cut by 6 bases and J by 0 bases, with 12 bases left in between. The CDR3 runs 15 residues. CDR3: CASSSGRASNQPQHF. DNA for the CDR3: TGTGCCAGCAGCTCCGGCAGGGCTAGCAATCAGCCCCAGCATTTT.

This chain joins TRBV27 and TRBJ2-1; unclear D gene. Trimming removed 5 bases from V and 6 bases from J, with 11 bases in between. This CDR3 comprises 13 residues. Germline CDR1 is MNHEY and CDR2 is SMNVEV (reference sequence). DNA of the CDR3: TGTGCCAGCAGTGATTCCAGTTTCAATGAGCAGTTCTTC. Protein sequence: CASSDSSFNEQFF.

V and J are TRBV6-2 or TRBV6-3 and TRBJ1-5, with 8 bases identical to TRBD1. The trim removed 2 bases at V and 3 bases at J, leaving 9 bases unmatched. CDR1 is MNHEY, CDR2 SVGEGT, per germline. CDR3 length: 17 residues. The CDR3 nucleotides are TGTGCCAGCAGTTACCCGACAGGGGAAACCCTCAATCAGCCCCAGCATTTT. Its translation: CASSYPTGETLNQPQHF.

This sequence joins TRBV5-1 and TRBJ1-1; TRBD1 might be the D (5 bases). The CDR3 spans 15 residues. Germline V CDR1 and CDR2: SGHRS, YFSETQ. V gave up 0 bases and J gave up 4 bases, with 13 bases separating them. CDR3 loop: CASSLANQGGTEAFF. CDR3 nucleotides: TGCGCCAGCAGCTTGGCCAACCAGGGAGGCACTGAAGCTTTCTTT. Using reference TRBV5-1 and TRBJ1-1 for the parts outside the CDR3, the full variable domain is KAGVTQTPRYLIKTRGQQVTLSCSPISGHRSVSWYQQTPGQGLQFLFEYFSETQRNKGNFPGRFSGRQFSNSRSEMNVSTLELGDSALYLCASSLANQGGTEAFFGQGTRLTVV.

This chain uses TRBV5-1 with TRBJ2-3; maybe TRBD2 (6 bases). This CDR3 is 16 amino acids long. Germline V lookup: CDR1 SGHRS, CDR2 YFSETQ. V dropped 0 bases and J dropped 1 base, with 12 bases sitting between them. CDR3 amino acids: CASSLVASVRTDTQYF. In DNA, the CDR3 is TGCGCCAGCAGCTTGGTCGCTAGCGTACGCACAGATACGCAGTATTTT.

The J gene is TRBJ2-7, the V gene TRBV7-9, with 10 bases matching TRBD1. CDR3 length equals 15 residues. In germline, CDR1 is SEHNR, CDR2 FQNEAQ (reference sequence). J was trimmed by 3 bases and V by 1 base; bases with no gene match: 3. The CDR3 nucleotides read TGTGCCAGCAGCTTAGGGGACAGGGGCCTCTACGAGCAGTACTTC. It translates to CASSLGDRGLYEQYF.

V usage is TRBV4-2 and J usage is TRBJ1-6; D is unresolved. Germline V gene lookup returns CDR1 LGHNA and CDR2 YNFKEQ. V lost 0 bases, J lost 0 bases, and 9 bases lay in between. This CDR3 is built from 17 residues. This CDR3 is CASSQDQANSYNSPLHF. DNA of the CDR3: TGTGCCAGCAGCCAAGACCAGGCGAACTCCTATAATTCACCCCTCCACTTT.

V is TRBV27 and J is TRBJ2-1; 11 bases align to TRBD2. Trimming took 8 bases from V and 3 from J; bases not matched to a gene: 6. Germline V CDR1 and CDR2: MNHEY, SMNVEV (reference sequence). This CDR3 is 15 amino acids long. The CDR3 loop reads CASGPGTSGYNEQFF. The CDR3 nucleotides are TGTGCCAGCGGCCCCGGGACTAGCGGCTACAATGAGCAGTTCTTC.

The V call is TRBV30, the J call TRBJ1-1; D remains ambiguous. The CDR3 totals 13 residues. Germline V gives CDR1 GTSNPN, CDR2 SVGIG (reference sequence). V lost 3 bases and J 0 bases, leaving 8 bases between the germline ends. The CDR3 region has the DNA TGTGCCTGGAGCCCCAACTTGAACACTGAAGCTTTCTTT. Its translation: CAWSPNLNTEAFF.

Turning to this clone: This may arise from a read error, as a much more abundant clone is one base away. The rearrangement joins TRBV28 to TRBJ2-3; 8 nucleotides align to TRBD2. This CDR3 comprises 14 residues. Germline V lookup: CDR1 MDHEN, CDR2 SYDVKM. J gave up 2 bases and V 5 bases, and 3 bases lay outside the gene matches. Here the CDR3 reads CASSPTSDTDTQYF. The CDR3 DNA reads TGTGCCAGCAGTCCGACTAGCGACACAGATACGCAGTATTTT.

This sequence joins TRBV10-3 and TRBJ2-7; 11 bases are shared with TRBD2. Germline values: CDR1 ENHRY, CDR2 SYGVKD. The CDR3 totals 15 residues. The trim removed 3 bases at V and 0 bases at J, leaving 1 base unmatched. DNA for the CDR3: TGTGCCATCAGTGAAACTAGCGGGGGCTCCTACGAGCAGTACTTC. Amino acids: CAISETSGGSYEQYF.

The chain joins TRBV29-1 to TRBJ2-4; D may be TRBD2 (5 bases). Between the trimmed V and J ends, which lost 7 bases and 6 bases, there was a span of 16 bases. Germline lookup yields CDR1 SQVTM and CDR2 ANQGSEA. CDR3 length: 13 residues. CDR3 sequence: CSARGGILNIQYF. DNA for the CDR3: TGCAGCGCCCGGGGTGGCATACTAAACATTCAGTACTTC. The full variable domain, completed using reference TRBV29-1 and TRBJ2-4, is SAVISQKPSRDICQRGTSLTIQCQVDSQVTMMFWYRQQPGQSLTLIATANQGSEATYESGFVIDKFPISRPNLTFSTLTVSNMSPEDSSIYLCSARGGILNIQYFGAGTRLSVL.

The chain is built from TRBV5-5 and TRBJ2-2; a possible D gene is TRBD1 (5 bases). There are 17 residues in the CDR3. Germline loops: CDR1 SGHKS, CDR2 YYEKEE (reference sequence). Trimming removed 1 base at V and 8 bases at J, with 21 bases between. CDR3 residues: CASSLSASSQGVGELFF. CDR3 DNA: TGTGCCAGCAGCTTGTCGGCGAGTAGCCAAGGGGTTGGGGAGCTGTTTTTT.

The CDR3 loop is CASSLASGSKKQYF. The CDR3 DNA is TGTGCCAGCAGCTTGGCTAGCGGGAGTAAGAAGCAGTACTTC. The chain links TRBV5-4 to TRBJ2-7; 10 bases are shared with TRBD2. This CDR3 contains 14 residues. The V gene end was trimmed by 0 bases and the J gene end by 8 bases; junction bases not matched to a gene: 5. CDR1 is SGHNT, CDR2 YYREEE, per germline (reference sequence).

This chain joins TRBV30 and TRBJ1-4; TRBD1 matches at 8 bases. CDR3 length: 12 residues. CDR1 is GTSNPN, CDR2 SVGIG, per germline (reference sequence). V dropped 7 bases and J dropped 7; count of bases not matched to a gene: 5. CDR3 loop: CAFDRGGEKLFF. CDR3 nucleotides: TGTGCCTTCGACAGGGGTGGTGAAAAACTGTTTTTT.

Notes on this clone: Other nucleotide sequences in the sample specify the same CDR3. The J gene is TRBJ2-7, the V gene TRBV29-1, with 7 nucleotides matching TRBD2. V lost 0 bases and J lost 6; bases outside the gene matches: 2. This CDR3 has 12 residues. CDR1 is SQVTM, CDR2 ANQGSEA, per germline. CDR3 sequence reads: CSVEEGRGEQYF. The CDR3 DNA is TGCAGCGTTGAAGAGGGGAGGGGCGAGCAGTACTTC.

The V and J genes are TRBV5-1 and TRBJ1-1; 7 nucleotides agree with TRBD1. V lost 4 bases to trimming and J lost 1 base; unmatched junction nucleotides: 10. Germline lookup yields CDR1 SGHRS and CDR2 YFSETQ. CDR3 size: 16 residues. The CDR3 is CASSPGGTASNTEAFF. The CDR3 coding sequence is TGCGCCAGCAGCCCGGGCGGGACAGCATCGAACACTGAAGCTTTCTTT.

In this sample, this clone turned up once. The chain is built from TRBV30 and TRBJ2-7; no reliable D call. V was clipped by 2 bases and J by 5 bases, with 10 bases between them. The CDR3 consists of 12 residues. Germline V gene data show CDR1 as GTSNPN and CDR2 as SVGIG (reference sequence). The CDR3 region has the DNA TGTGCCTGGAGTTCGTCTAGTGACGAGCAGTACTTC. Its translation is CAWSSSSDEQYF.

This chain uses TRBV18 with TRBJ2-7; TRBD1 matches 9 bases. V shed 5 bases, J shed 6 bases, and the junction held 5 bases outside the gene matches. CDR3 length: 13 amino acids. Germline V lookup: CDR1 KGHSH, CDR2 LQKENI. In DNA form, the CDR3 reads TGTGCCAGCTCAGGACAGGGGACCGGCGAGCAGTACTTC. Protein sequence: CASSGQGTGEQYF.

The gene calls are TRBV9 and TRBJ2-7; 14 bases line up with TRBD2. CDR1 and CDR2 from the germline V gene are SGDLS and YYNGEE. V shed 3 bases, J shed 6 bases, and the junction held 8 bases outside the gene matches. This CDR3 is built from 16 residues. Here the CDR3 DNA reads TGTGCCAGCAGCGCTAAGGGACTAGCGGGAGTAGGCGAGCAGTACTTC. Amino acids: CASSAKGLAGVGEQYF.

This clone was observed a single time. The V call is TRBV5-5, the J call TRBJ2-5; tentatively, D is TRBD1 (5 bases). The germline gives CDR1 SGHKS, CDR2 YYEKEE (reference sequence). V lost 0 bases and J 2 bases, leaving 11 bases between the germline ends. This CDR3 contains 15 residues. The CDR3: CASSLAPTGQETQYF. For the CDR3, the DNA is TGTGCCAGCAGCTTGGCCCCTACAGGTCAAGAGACCCAGTACTTC.

This CDR3 is CASSVQGGTGELFF. The DNA for the CDR3 is TGTGCCAGCAGTGTGCAGGGCGGCACCGGGGAGCTGTTTTTT. The chain uses TRBV25-1 and TRBJ2-2; tentatively, D is TRBD1 (5 bases). The germline CDR1 and CDR2 sequences are MGHDK and SYGVNS. The V end lost 4 bases, the J end lost 4 bases, and 10 bases lay between the germline ends. CDR3 length equals 14 residues.